The T cell receptor (beta chain) under discussion was sequenced for a study of beta chain features in type 1 diabetes. Across the whole study: Analysis included around 110,000,000 sorted cells drawn from all samples.

Investigators reverse transcribed all isolated RNA, so they sequenced expressed TCRB transcripts. Measured with immunoSEQ multiplex PCR; TCRdb has only the in-frame clones, and not every one. The sample has around 130,000 clones, approximately 9% seen once. Study outcomes and limitations: Type 1 diabetes patients showed a moderate but significant shortening of TCRB CDR3s in all four CD4+ subsets.

Germline lookup yields CDR1 SGHTA and CDR2 FQGNSA. V was pared by 0 bases and J by 5 bases, with 10 bases between. This CDR3 is built from 14 residues. Turning to this clone: Its antigen is still unknown.

A single heparinised blood sample, averaging approximately 116 mL, was obtained per donor. The chain links TRBV7-2 to TRBJ1-1; no clear D. The specimen was central memory CD4+ T cells from blood. This TCR was sampled from a man aged 30-40 years with type 1 diabetes. The CDR3 DNA sequence: TGTGCCAGCAGCTTAGCGACCGGGTGGACTGAAGCTTTCTTT. Its protein is CASSLATGWTEAFF.